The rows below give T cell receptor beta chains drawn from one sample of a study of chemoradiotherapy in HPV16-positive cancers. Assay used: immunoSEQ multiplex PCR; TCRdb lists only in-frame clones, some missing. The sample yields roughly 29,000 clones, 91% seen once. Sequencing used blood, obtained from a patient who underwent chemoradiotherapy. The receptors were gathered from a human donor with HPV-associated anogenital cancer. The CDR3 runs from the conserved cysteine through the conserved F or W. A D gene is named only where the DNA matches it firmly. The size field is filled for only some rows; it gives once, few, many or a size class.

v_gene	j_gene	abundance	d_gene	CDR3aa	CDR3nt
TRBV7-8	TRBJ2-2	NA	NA	CASSPGAGYPFNTGELFF	TGTGCCAGCAGCCCTGGGGCAGGGTACCCCTTTAACACCGGGGAGCTGTTTTTT
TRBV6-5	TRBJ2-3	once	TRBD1	CASSDRGSAGTQYF	TGTGCCAGCAGTGACAGGGGGTCAGCGGGTACGCAGTATTTT
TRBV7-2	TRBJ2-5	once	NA	CASNLLGETQYF	TGTGCCAGCAACCTCCTAGGGGAGACCCAGTACTTC
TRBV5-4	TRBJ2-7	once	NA	CASSLMGAYEQYF	TGTGCCAGCAGCTTGATGGGGGCCTACGAGCAGTACTTC
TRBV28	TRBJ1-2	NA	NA	CASRTNYGYTF	TGTGCCAGCCGGACGAACTATGGCTACACCTTC
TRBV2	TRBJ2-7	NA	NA	CASSVLQGREQYF	TGTGCCAGCAGTGTACTACAGGGACGCGAGCAGTACTTC
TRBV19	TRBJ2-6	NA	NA	CASSIGVYGANVLTF	TGTGCCAGTAGTATAGGGGTCTACGGGGCCAACGTCCTGACTTTC
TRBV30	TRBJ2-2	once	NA	CAWSVLGTANTGELFF	TGTGCCTGGAGTGTGTTGGGGACGGCGAACACCGGGGAGCTGTTTTTT
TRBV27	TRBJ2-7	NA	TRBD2	CASSTRKRDLSYEQYF	TGTGCCAGCAGTACAAGGAAGCGGGACCTCTCCTACGAGCAGTACTTC
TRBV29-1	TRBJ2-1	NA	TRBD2	CSVRDVAGGPVIQGNEQFF	TGCAGCGTCCGCGATGTAGCGGGAGGGCCCGTCATCCAAGGTAATGAGCAGTTCTTC
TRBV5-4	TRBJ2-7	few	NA	CASSATGMGYEQYF	TGTGCCAGCAGCGCAACAGGGATGGGCTACGAGCAGTACTTC
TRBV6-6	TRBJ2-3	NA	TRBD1	CASTPGQGRGTQYF	TGTGCCAGCACCCCGGGACAGGGAAGGGGTACGCAGTATTTT
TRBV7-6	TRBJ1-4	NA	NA	CASSPTTKGDATNEKLFF	TGTGCCAGCAGCCCTACGACAAAGGGGGATGCAACTAATGAAAAACTGTTTTTT
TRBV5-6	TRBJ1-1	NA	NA	CASSLIQGFEAFF	TGTGCCAGCAGCTTAATCCAGGGGTTTGAAGCTTTCTTT
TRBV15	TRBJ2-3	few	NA	CATSRVPGADTQYF	TGTGCCACCAGCAGAGTGCCAGGGGCAGATACGCAGTATTTT
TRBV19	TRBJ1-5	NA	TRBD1	CASSIQHGQGGNQPQHF	TGTGCCAGTAGTATCCAGCATGGACAGGGAGGCAATCAGCCCCAGCATTTT
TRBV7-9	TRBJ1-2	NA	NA	CASSPKQGKRKNGYTF	TGTGCCAGCAGCCCAAAGCAGGGTAAAAGGAAAAATGGCTACACCTTC
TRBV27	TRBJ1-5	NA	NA	CASSQAGGRRNQPQHF	TGTGCCAGCAGTCAGGCGGGGGGCAGGAGGAATCAGCCCCAGCATTTT
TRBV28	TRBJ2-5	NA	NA	CASSTGSETQYF	TGTGCCAGCAGCACAGGGTCAGAGACCCAGTACTTC
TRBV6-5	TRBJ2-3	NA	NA	CASSRTGTDTQYF	TGTGCCAGCAGCCGAACAGGGACAGATACGCAGTATTTT
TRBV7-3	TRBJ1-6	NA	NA	CASSLGQRGSPLHF	TGTGCCAGCAGCTTAGGCCAGCGGGGGTCACCCCTCCACTTT
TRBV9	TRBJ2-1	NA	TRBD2	CASSAGTSGAHNEQFF	TGTGCCAGCAGCGCAGGGACTAGCGGGGCCCACAATGAGCAGTTCTTC
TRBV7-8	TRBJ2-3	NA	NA	CASSLGQVRTDTQYF	TGTGCCAGCAGCTTAGGCCAGGTTCGCACAGATACGCAGTATTTT
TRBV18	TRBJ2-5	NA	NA	CASSPWAGLGQETQYF	TGTGCCAGCTCACCATGGGCAGGACTCGGGCAAGAGACCCAGTACTTC
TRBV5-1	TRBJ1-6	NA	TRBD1	CASSSSMGQQNSPLHF	TGCGCCAGCAGCTCCAGCATGGGACAGCAGAATTCACCCCTCCACTTT
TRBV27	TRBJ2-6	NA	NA	CASSARSGRDGANVLTF	TGTGCCAGCAGCGCCCGGTCAGGCCGAGATGGGGCCAACGTCCTGACTTTC
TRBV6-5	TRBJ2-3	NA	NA	CASSYLGDWGTDTQYF	TGTGCCAGCAGTTACTTAGGGGATTGGGGCACAGATACGCAGTATTTT
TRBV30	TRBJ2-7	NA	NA	CAWRYDRSSYEQYF	TGTGCCTGGAGATATGACAGAAGCTCCTACGAGCAGTACTTC
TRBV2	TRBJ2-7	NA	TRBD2	CASSSGTSSYEQYF	TGTGCCAGCAGTTCCGGGACTAGCAGTTACGAGCAGTACTTC
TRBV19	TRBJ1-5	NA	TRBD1	CASSPRGQGGNQPQHF	TGTGCCAGTAGTCCCCGCGGACAGGGAGGGAATCAGCCCCAGCATTTT
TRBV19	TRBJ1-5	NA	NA	CASSGVGNQPQHF	TGTGCCAGTTCAGGGGTGGGCAATCAGCCCCAGCATTTT
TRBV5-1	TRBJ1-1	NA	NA	CASSLADLSNTEAFF	TGCGCCAGCAGCTTGGCCGACCTATCGAACACTGAAGCTTTCTTT
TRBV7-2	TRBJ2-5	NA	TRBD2	CASSSRGGGETQYF	TGTGCCAGCAGCTCGCGGGGGGGCGGGGAGACCCAGTACTTC
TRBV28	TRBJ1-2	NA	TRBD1	CASRSGTGVGYTF	TGTGCCAGCAGGTCCGGGACAGGGGTTGGGTACACCTTC
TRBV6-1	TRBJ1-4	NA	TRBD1	CASRPNRGDNEKLFF	TGTGCCAGCAGACCAAACAGGGGGGATAATGAAAAACTGTTTTTT
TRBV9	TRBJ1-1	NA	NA	CASSPPRGGSNTEAFF	TGTGCCAGCAGCCCTCCCAGGGGTGGATCGAACACTGAAGCTTTCTTT
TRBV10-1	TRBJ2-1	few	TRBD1	CASRRTGYNEQFF	TGCGCCAGCAGGAGGACAGGGTACAATGAGCAGTTCTTC
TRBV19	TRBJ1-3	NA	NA	CASSRDGSSGNTIYF	TGTGCCAGTAGTAGGGACGGGTCCTCTGGAAACACCATATATTTT
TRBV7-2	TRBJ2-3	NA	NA	CASSKDYLSTDTQYF	TGTGCCAGCAGCAAGGACTACCTCAGCACAGATACGCAGTATTTT
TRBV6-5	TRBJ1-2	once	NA	CASSYSTAGSLYGYTF	TGTGCCAGCAGTTACTCGACGGCAGGGAGCCTCTATGGCTACACCTTC
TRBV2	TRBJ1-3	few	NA	CASRGNFGNTIYF	TGTGCCAGCAGGGGGAACTTCGGAAACACCATATATTTT
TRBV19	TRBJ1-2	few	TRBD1	CASSRDRGPGGYGYTF	TGTGCCAGTAGTCGGGACAGGGGGCCGGGGGGTTATGGCTACACCTTC
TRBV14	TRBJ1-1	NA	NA	CASSTRGSNTEAFF	TGTGCCAGCAGCACACGGGGCTCCAACACTGAAGCTTTCTTT
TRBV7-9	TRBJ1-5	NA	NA	CASSLEGQNQPQHF	TGTGCCAGCAGCTTAGAGGGACAAAATCAGCCCCAGCATTTT
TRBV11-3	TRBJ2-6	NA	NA	CASSLATGVLTF	TGTGCCAGCAGCTTAGCCACAGGGGTCCTGACTTTC
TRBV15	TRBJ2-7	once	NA	CATSLLGYEQYF	TGTGCCACCAGCCTCCTGGGATACGAGCAGTACTTC
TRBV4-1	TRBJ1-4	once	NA	CASSQAHSDFKKLFF	TGCGCCAGCAGCCAAGCCCACAGTGACTTTAAAAAACTGTTTTTT
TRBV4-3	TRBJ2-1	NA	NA	CASSQAGHNEQFF	TGCGCCAGCAGCCAAGCAGGACACAATGAGCAGTTCTTC
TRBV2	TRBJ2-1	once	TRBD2	CAQQGGLANEQFF	TGTGCCCAACAAGGGGGACTAGCGAATGAGCAGTTCTTC
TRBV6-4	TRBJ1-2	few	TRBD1	CASSTRGQRVYGYTF	TGTGCCAGCAGTACCAGGGGGCAAAGGGTCTATGGCTACACCTTC
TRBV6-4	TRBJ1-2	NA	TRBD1	CAIGGYYGYTF	TGTGCCATAGGGGGCTACTATGGCTACACCTTC
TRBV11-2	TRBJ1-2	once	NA	CASSLEPGLVSSYTF	TGTGCCAGCAGCTTAGAGCCGGGTTTGGTCTCTAGCTACACCTTC
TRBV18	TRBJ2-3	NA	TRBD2	CASSPGGRAGDTQYF	TGTGCCAGCTCACCGGGAGGGAGGGCCGGAGATACGCAGTATTTT
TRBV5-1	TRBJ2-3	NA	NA	CASSLGQTNTDTQYF	TGCGCCAGCAGCTTGGGGCAGACCAACACAGATACGCAGTATTTT
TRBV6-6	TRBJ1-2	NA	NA	CASISTDGYTF	TGTGCCAGCATCAGTACGGATGGCTACACCTTC